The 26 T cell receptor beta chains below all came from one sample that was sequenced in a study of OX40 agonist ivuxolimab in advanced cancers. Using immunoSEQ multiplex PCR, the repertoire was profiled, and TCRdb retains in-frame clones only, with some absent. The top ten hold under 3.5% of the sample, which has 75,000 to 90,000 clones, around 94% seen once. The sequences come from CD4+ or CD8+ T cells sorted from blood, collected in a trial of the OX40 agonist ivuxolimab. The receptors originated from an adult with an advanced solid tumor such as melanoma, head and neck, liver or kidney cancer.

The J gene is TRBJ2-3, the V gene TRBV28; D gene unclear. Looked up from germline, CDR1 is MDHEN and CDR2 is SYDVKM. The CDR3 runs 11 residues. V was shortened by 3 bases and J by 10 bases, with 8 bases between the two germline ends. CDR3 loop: CASSFSRAQYF. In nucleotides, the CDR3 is TGTGCCAGCAGTTTTAGTAGGGCGCAGTATTTT.

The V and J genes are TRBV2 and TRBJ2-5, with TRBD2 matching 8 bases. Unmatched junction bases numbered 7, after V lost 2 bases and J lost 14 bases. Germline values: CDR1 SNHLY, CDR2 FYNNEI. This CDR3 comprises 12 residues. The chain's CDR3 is CASSEYGGGLYF. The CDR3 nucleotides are TGTGCCAGCAGTGAATATGGCGGGGGGCTCTACTTC.

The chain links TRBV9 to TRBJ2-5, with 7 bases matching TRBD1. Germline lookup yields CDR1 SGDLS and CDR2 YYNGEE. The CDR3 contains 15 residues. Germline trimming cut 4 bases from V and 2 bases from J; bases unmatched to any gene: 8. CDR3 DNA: TGTGCCAGCAGCCTCCGACAGGGATGGCAAGAGACCCAGTACTTC. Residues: CASSLRQGWQETQYF.

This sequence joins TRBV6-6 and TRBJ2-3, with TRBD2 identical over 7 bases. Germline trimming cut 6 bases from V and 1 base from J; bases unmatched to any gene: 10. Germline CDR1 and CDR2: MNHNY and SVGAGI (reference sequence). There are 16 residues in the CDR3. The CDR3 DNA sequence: TGTGCCAGCAGGCCCCCCCCCGGACTAGGCACAGATACGCAGTATTTT. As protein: CASRPPPGLGTDTQYF.

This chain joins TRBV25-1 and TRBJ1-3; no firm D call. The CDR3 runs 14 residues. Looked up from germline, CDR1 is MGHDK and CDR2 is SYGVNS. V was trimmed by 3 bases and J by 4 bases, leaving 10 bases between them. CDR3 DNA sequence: TGTGCCAGCAGTGACTCCCTCTCAGGAAACACCATATATTTT. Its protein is CASSDSLSGNTIYF.

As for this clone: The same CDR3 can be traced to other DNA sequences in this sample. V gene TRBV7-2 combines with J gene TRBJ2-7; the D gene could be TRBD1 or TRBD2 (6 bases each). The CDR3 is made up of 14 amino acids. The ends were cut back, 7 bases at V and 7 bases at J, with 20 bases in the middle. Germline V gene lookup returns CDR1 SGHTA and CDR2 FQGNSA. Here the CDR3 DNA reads TGTGCCAGCACCATAGACAAGGGGGGTCGGGAGCAGTACTTC. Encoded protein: CASTIDKGGREQYF. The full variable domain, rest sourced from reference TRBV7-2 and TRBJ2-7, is GAGVSQSPSNKVTEKGKDVELRCDPISGHTALYWYRQSLGQGLEFLIYFQGNSAPDKSGLPSDRFSAERTGGSVSTLTIQRTQQEDSAVYLCASTIDKGGREQYFGPGTRLTVT.

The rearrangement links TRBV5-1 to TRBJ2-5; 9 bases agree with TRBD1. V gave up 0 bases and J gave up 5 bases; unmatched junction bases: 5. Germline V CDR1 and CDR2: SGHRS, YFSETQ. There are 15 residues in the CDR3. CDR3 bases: TGCGCCAGCAGCTTGGTGGGACAGGGTCCGGAGACCCAGTACTTC. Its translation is CASSLVGQGPETQYF.

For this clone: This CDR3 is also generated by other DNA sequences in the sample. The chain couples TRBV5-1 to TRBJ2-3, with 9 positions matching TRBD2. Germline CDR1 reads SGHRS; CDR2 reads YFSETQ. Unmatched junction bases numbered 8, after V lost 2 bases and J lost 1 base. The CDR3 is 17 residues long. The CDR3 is CASSFSGRGGRTDTQYF. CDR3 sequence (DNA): TGCGCCAGCAGCTTCTCCGGGCGGGGGGGACGCACAGATACGCAGTATTTT.

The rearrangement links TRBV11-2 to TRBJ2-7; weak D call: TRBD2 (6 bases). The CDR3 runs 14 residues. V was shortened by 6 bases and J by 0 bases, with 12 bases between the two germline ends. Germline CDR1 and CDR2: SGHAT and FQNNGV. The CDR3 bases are TGTGCCAGCAGGTATGGAGGGAGCTCCTACGAGCAGTACTTC. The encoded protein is CASRYGGSSYEQYF.

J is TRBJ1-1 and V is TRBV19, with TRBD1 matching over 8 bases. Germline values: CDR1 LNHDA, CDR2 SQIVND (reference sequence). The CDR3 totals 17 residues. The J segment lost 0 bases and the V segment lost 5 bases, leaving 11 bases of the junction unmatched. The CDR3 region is CASSPWTGRFLNTEAFF. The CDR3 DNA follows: TGTGCCAGTAGTCCTTGGACAGGGCGTTTTTTGAACACTGAAGCTTTCTTT.

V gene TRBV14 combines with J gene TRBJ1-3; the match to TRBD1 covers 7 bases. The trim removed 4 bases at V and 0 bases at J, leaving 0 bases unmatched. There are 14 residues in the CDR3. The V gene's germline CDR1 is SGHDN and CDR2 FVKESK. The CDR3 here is CASSPGGSGNTIYF. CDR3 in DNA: TGTGCCAGCAGCCCAGGGGGCTCTGGAAACACCATATATTTT.

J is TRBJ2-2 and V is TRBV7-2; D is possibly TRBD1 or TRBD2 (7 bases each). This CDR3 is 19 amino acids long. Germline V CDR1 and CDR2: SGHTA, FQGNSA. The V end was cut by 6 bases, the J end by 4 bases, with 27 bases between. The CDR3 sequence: CASSFIGWRQGGGTGELFF. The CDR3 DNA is TGTGCCAGCAGTTTTATAGGTTGGCGACAGGGCGGGGGCACCGGGGAGCTGTTTTTT. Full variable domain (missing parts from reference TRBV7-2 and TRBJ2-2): GAGVSQSPSNKVTEKGKDVELRCDPISGHTALYWYRQSLGQGLEFLIYFQGNSAPDKSGLPSDRFSAERTGGSVSTLTIQRTQQEDSAVYLCASSFIGWRQGGGTGELFFGEGSRLTVL.

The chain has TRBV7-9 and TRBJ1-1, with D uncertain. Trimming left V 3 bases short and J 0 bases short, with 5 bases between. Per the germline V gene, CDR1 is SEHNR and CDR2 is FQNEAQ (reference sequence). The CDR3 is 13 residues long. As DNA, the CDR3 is TGTGCCAGCAGCTTCGATATGAACACTGAAGCTTTCTTT. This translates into CASSFDMNTEAFF.

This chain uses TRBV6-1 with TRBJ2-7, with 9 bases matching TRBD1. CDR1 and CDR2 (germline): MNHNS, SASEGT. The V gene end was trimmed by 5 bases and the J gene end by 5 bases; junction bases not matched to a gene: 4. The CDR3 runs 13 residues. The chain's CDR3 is CASSTRTGDEQYF. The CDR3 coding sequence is TGTGCCAGCAGTACCAGGACAGGGGACGAGCAGTACTTC.

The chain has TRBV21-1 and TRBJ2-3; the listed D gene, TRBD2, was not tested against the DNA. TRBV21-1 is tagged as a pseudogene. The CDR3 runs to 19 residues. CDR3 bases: TGTGCCAGCAGCAAAGCACCGACATGGAGGGACCGACGCGAAGATACGCAGTATTTT. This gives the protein CASSKAPTWRDRREDTQYF.

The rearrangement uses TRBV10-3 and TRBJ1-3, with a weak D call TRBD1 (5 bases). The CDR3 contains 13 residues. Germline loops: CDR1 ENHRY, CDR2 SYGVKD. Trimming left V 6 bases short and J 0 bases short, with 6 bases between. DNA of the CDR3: TGTGCCATCAGGGACACCTCTGGAAACACCATATATTTT. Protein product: CAIRDTSGNTIYF.

CDR3 sequence reads: CSVVGFRGAFF. In DNA form, the CDR3 reads TGCAGCGTTGTGGGGTTTAGGGGAGCTTTCTTT. The rearrangement joins TRBV29-1 to TRBJ1-1; perhaps TRBD1 as D (5 bases). Looked up from germline, CDR1 is SQVTM and CDR2 is ANQGSEA. Trimming removed 4 bases at V and 10 bases at J, with 13 bases between. This CDR3 is 11 amino acids long.

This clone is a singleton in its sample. This CDR3 is CASTLPGGYTDTQYF. As DNA, the CDR3 is TGTGCCAGCACCCTACCGGGGGGCTACACAGATACGCAGTATTTT. The chain couples TRBV5-5 to TRBJ2-3, with D possibly TRBD2 on 7 matching bases. Trimming stripped 6 bases from V and 2 bases from J, with 16 bases between. The CDR3 extends over 15 amino acids. Germline values: CDR1 SGHKS, CDR2 YYEKEE (reference sequence).

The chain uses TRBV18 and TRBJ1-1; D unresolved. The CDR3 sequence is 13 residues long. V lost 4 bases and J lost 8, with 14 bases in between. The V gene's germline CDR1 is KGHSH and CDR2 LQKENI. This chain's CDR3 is CASSRPASLEAFF. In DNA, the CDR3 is TGTGCCAGCTCACGACCGGCCTCCCTGGAAGCTTTCTTT.

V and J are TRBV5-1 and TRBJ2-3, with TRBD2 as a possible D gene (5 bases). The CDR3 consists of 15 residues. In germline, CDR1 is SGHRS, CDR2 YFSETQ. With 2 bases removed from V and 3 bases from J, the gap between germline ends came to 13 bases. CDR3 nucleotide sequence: TGCGCCAGCAGCTTAGAGGGCGGAGGAACAGATACGCAGTATTTT. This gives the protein CASSLEGGGTDTQYF. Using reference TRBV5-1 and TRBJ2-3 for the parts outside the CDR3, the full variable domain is KAGVTQTPRYLIKTRGQQVTLSCSPISGHRSVSWYQQTPGQGLQFLFEYFSETQRNKGNFPGRFSGRQFSNSRSEMNVSTLELGDSALYLCASSLEGGGTDTQYFGPGTRLTVL.

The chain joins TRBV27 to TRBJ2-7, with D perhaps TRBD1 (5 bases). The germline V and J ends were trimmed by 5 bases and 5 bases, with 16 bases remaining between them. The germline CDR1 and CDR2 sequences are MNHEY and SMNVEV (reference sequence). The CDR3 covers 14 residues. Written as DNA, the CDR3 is TGTGCCAGCAGTCCCCGGCAGGGCCGCGACGAGCAGTACTTC. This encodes CASSPRQGRDEQYF.

The CDR3 DNA is TGTGCCAGCAGCCGAAACAGGGTAGGAGGAAACACTGAAGCTTTCTTT. Protein product: CASSRNRVGGNTEAFF. The rearrangement links TRBV7-8 to TRBJ1-1; D possibly corresponds to TRBD1 (6 bases). Germline lookup yields CDR1 SGHVS and CDR2 FQNEAQ. The ends were cut back, 5 bases at V and 2 bases at J, with 18 bases in the middle. The CDR3 runs to 16 residues.

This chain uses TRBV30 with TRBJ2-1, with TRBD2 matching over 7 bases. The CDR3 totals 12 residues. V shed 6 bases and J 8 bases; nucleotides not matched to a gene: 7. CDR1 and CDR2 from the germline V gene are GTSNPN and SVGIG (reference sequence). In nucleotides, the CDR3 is TGTGCCTGTGCGCGGGAGTGGTATGAGCAGTTCTTC. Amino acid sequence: CACAREWYEQFF.

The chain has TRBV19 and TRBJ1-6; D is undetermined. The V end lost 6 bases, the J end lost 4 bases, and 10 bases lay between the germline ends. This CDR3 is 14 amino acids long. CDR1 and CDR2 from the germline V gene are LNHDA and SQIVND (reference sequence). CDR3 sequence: CASSFQRYNSPLHF. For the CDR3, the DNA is TGTGCCAGTAGCTTTCAGCGGTATAATTCACCCCTCCACTTT.

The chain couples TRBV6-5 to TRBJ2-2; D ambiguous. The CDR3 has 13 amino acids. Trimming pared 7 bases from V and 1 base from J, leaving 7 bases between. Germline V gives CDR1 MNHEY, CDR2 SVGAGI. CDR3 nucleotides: TGTGCCAGCAAATACCAGAACACCGGGGAGCTGTTTTTT. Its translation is CASKYQNTGELFF.

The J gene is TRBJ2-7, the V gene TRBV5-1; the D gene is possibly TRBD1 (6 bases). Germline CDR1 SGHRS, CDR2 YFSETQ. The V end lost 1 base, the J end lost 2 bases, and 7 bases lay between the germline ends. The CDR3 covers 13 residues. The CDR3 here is CASSLNRAYEQYF. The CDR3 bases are TGCGCCAGCAGCTTGAACAGGGCCTACGAGCAGTACTTC.